A single sample is the source of the 20 T cell receptor beta chains below, sequenced in a study of blood T cells in healthy people across ages. Primed by a sample-barcoded 5' primer and a J-beta primer mix, a second PCR proceeded for 7 to 11 cycles. Each CDR3 protein is one row after TCRdb ran MiXCR on the 5' RACE reads. The sample has about 1.1 million distinct CDR3 sequences, roughly two fifths seen once. What was sequenced was blood. The receptors come from a man younger than 35 in good health.

A remark on this clonotype: A much larger clonotype is one base distant, so this may be a read error. J is TRBJ1-5 and V is TRBV6-5, with D possibly matching TRBD1 (5 bases). The CDR3 is 14 residues long. Per germline, CDR1 MNHEY and CDR2 SVGAGI. The CDR3 bases are TGTGCCAGCAGTCGGGACGGGACCAATCGGCCCCAGCATTTT. This gives the protein CASSRDGTNRPQHF.

The chain joins TRBV29-1 to TRBJ2-2; possibly TRBD1 or TRBD2 for D (6 bases each). In germline, CDR1 is SQVTM, CDR2 ANQGSEA. Trimming took off 3 bases at V and 6 bases at J, with 11 bases between the two ends. The CDR3 covers 13 residues. The CDR3 is CSVEGGFPGELFF. Written as DNA, the CDR3 is TGCAGCGTTGAGGGGGGCTTTCCCGGGGAGCTGTTTTTT.

The chain employs TRBV4-3 and TRBJ2-5; 9 bases are shared with TRBD2. With 4 bases clipped from V and 5 bases from J, the junction kept 14 bases outside the gene matches. The germline V gene has CDR1 LGHNA and CDR2 YSLEER. The CDR3 length is 17 residues. The DNA for the CDR3 is TGCGCCAGCAGCCGGGGTAGCGGGGGATCTTTTGGGGAGACCCAGTACTTC. This sequence encodes CASSRGSGGSFGETQYF.

This clonotype appeared a few times. The chain employs TRBV20-1 and TRBJ2-7, with 8 bases lining up with TRBD2. J was trimmed by 3 bases and V by 0 bases; bases with no gene match: 7. CDR3 length equals 15 residues. Per the germline V gene, CDR1 is DFQATT and CDR2 is SNEGSKA (reference sequence). The CDR3 bases are TGCAGTGCTAGAGATCGGGGGGGGCTTGTCTACGAGCAGTACTTC. This gives the protein CSARDRGGLVYEQYF.

This clonotype was observed many times. The chain is built from TRBV7-9 and TRBJ2-1; TRBD1 is a possible D gene (5 bases). The germline V and J ends were trimmed by 6 bases and 8 bases, with 26 bases remaining between them. Germline CDR1 reads SEHNR; CDR2 reads FQNEAQ (reference sequence). The CDR3 is made up of 17 amino acids. The CDR3 is CASRSSNRQPTVYEQFF. DNA of the CDR3: TGTGCCAGCAGGTCGAGTAACAGGCAACCCACAGTCTATGAGCAGTTCTTC.

This clonotype appeared a few times. CDR3: CSARDVGKWDSTYSNQPQHF. The CDR3, as DNA: TGCAGTGCTAGAGATGTTGGGAAATGGGACAGCACTTATAGCAATCAGCCCCAGCATTTT. The chain joins TRBV20-1 to TRBJ1-5, with 7 bases aligning to TRBD1. Trimming at V came to 0 bases and at J to 0 bases, leaving 17 bases not matched to a gene. Germline V gives CDR1 DFQATT, CDR2 SNEGSKA (reference sequence). The CDR3 is 20 amino acids.

J is TRBJ1-5 and V is TRBV25-1, with D possibly being TRBD1 (5 bases). V shed 4 bases and J shed 9 bases, with 7 bases lying between them. The germline CDR1 and CDR2 sequences are MGHDK and SYGVNS. The CDR3 length is 11 residues. The CDR3 reads CASSGTGPQHF. Written as DNA, the CDR3 is TGTGCCAGCAGTGGAACAGGGCCCCAGCATTTT. The full variable domain, its missing parts supplied by reference TRBV25-1 and TRBJ1-5, is EADIYQTPRYLVIGTGKKITLECSQTMGHDKMYWYQQDPGMELHLIHYSYGVNSTEKGDLSSESTVSRIRTEHFPLTLESARPSHTSQYLCASSGTGPQHFGDGTRLSIL.

In its sample, this clonotype was seen a few times. The V and J genes are TRBV20-1 and TRBJ2-3; 7 bases match TRBD1. Trimming took 3 bases from V and 2 from J; bases not matched to a gene: 8. CDR3 length: 15 residues. The germline V gene has CDR1 DFQATT and CDR2 SNEGSKA (reference sequence). The DNA for the CDR3 is TGCAGTGCTAGTCCCCAACAGGGGCCCACAGATACGCAGTATTTT. Translation: CSASPQQGPTDTQYF.

This chain connects TRBV4-3 to TRBJ1-3; a possible D gene is TRBD1 (5 bases). V lost 2 bases to trimming and J lost 6 bases, with 11 bases between them. This CDR3 is built from 14 residues. Germline loops: CDR1 LGHNA, CDR2 YSLEER. The CDR3 DNA is TGCGCCAGCAGCCAAAAGGACGGACAAAACACCATATATTTT. Amino acid sequence: CASSQKDGQNTIYF.

The rearrangement links TRBV5-1 to TRBJ2-3; D gene uncertain. CDR1 is SGHRS, CDR2 YFSETQ, per germline. This CDR3 comprises 12 residues. Trimming removed 4 bases at V and 2 bases at J, with 5 bases between. CDR3 sequence (DNA): TGCGCCAGCAGCGCCACCACAGATACGCAGTATTTT. It codes for CASSATTDTQYF.

CDR3 nucleotide sequence: TGTGCCAGCAGTTCAACGACAGGGCCGGGAGGCTACACCTTC. It translates to CASSSTTGPGGYTF. The chain joins TRBV27 to TRBJ1-2; TRBD1 aligns across 7 bases. The V segment lost 4 bases and the J segment 8 bases; nucleotides outside the gene matches: 10. This CDR3 region has 14 residues. The germline V gene has CDR1 MNHEY and CDR2 SMNVEV (reference sequence).

This clonotype was counted a few times. This CDR3 is CASSPRQLPGELFF. Here the CDR3 DNA reads TGTGCCAGCAGTCCCCGACAGTTACCCGGGGAGCTGTTTTTT. J is TRBJ2-2 and V is TRBV27, with a possible D match to TRBD1 (5 bases). The germline V gene has CDR1 MNHEY and CDR2 SMNVEV (reference sequence). Trimming took off 5 bases at V and 6 bases at J, with 13 bases between the two ends. CDR3 size: 14 residues.

The V and J genes are TRBV7-2 and TRBJ2-1, with a tentative D call TRBD2 (6 bases). The CDR3 length is 15 residues. Trimming took off 2 bases at V and 5 bases at J, with 13 bases between the two ends. CDR1 is SGHTA, CDR2 FQGNSA, per germline. CDR3 in DNA: TGTGCCAGCAGCTTAAACGGAGGGGCGCACAATGAGCAGTTCTTC. Protein: CASSLNGGAHNEQFF.

V is TRBV3-1 and J is TRBJ2-1, with 15 bases fitting TRBD2. The J call may be faulty, since TRBJ2-7 better matches the DNA end. The CDR3 is 16 amino acids. The germline gives CDR1 LGHDT, CDR2 YNNKEL (reference sequence). The CDR3 region is CASSQEGLAGGHEQYF. The CDR3 coding sequence is TGTGCCAGCAGCCAGGAAGGACTAGCGGGGGGGCATGAGCAGTACTTC.

The rearrangement joins TRBV4-2 to TRBJ1-2; 9 positions agree with TRBD1. This CDR3 has 16 amino acids. J gave up 2 bases and V 4 bases, and 8 bases lay outside the gene matches. Looked up from germline, CDR1 is LGHNA and CDR2 is YNFKEQ. The CDR3 sequence is CASSPSDRGENYGYTF. As DNA, the CDR3 is TGTGCCAGCAGCCCCTCCGACAGGGGGGAGAACTATGGCTACACCTTC.

This clonotype has only a few counts. This chain uses TRBV28 with TRBJ1-5; D gene unclear. CDR3 length: 14 residues. The V end lost 3 bases, the J end lost 6 bases, and 12 bases lay between the germline ends. Germline V gene data show CDR1 as MDHEN and CDR2 as SYDVKM. For the CDR3, the DNA is TGTGCCAGCAGTTTTAGAGCGGTTGGTCAGCCCCAGCATTTT. Protein product: CASSFRAVGQPQHF.

This clonotype showed up just a few times. The chain joins TRBV20-1 to TRBJ2-5; 9 bases are shared with TRBD2. CDR3 length equals 15 residues. V was clipped by 3 bases and J by 11 bases; unmatched bases: 16. The germline gives CDR1 DFQATT, CDR2 SNEGSKA (reference sequence). CDR3 loop: CSASLGTSFRNEQYF. CDR3 coding DNA: TGCAGTGCTAGTTTGGGGACTAGCTTCCGCAATGAGCAGTACTTC.

V is TRBV20-1 and J is TRBJ2-1; D perhaps matches TRBD2 (6 bases). The CDR3 totals 16 residues. Germline V gene data show CDR1 as DFQATT and CDR2 as SNEGSKA (reference sequence). Trimming took 6 bases from V and 9 from J, leaving 27 bases between them. This CDR3 is CSAQKVYGGCETEQFF. In DNA, the CDR3 is TGCAGTGCACAAAAGGTCTACGGGGGTTGTGAGACTGAGCAGTTCTTC.

The chain uses TRBV10-3 and TRBJ2-1; D is unclear. The germline CDR1 and CDR2 sequences are ENHRY and SYGVKD. Trimming pared 2 bases from V and 2 bases from J, leaving 7 bases between. This CDR3 spans 14 amino acids. CDR3 in amino acids: CAISERQAYNEQFF. The CDR3 coding sequence is TGTGCCATCAGTGAGCGGCAGGCCTACAATGAGCAGTTCTTC.

The chain has TRBV3-1 and TRBJ2-3; no clear D. Germline V CDR1 and CDR2: LGHDT, YNNKEL (reference sequence). Trimming took off 1 base at V and 0 bases at J, with 17 bases between the two ends. The CDR3 is 18 amino acids. As DNA, the CDR3 is TGTGCCAGCAGCCAAGCCTCGGTTTGGCGATACAGCACAGATACGCAGTATTTT. This translates into CASSQASVWRYSTDTQYF.